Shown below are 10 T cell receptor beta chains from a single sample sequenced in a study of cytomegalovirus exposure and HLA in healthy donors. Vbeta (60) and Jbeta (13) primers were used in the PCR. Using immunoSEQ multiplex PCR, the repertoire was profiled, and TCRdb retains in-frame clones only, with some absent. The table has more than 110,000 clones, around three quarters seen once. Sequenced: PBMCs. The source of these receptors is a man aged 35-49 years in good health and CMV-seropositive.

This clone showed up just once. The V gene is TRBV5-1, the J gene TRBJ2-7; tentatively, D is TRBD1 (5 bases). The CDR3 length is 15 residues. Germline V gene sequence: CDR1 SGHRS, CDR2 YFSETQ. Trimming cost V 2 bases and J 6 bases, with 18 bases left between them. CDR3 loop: CASSFRPDILTEQYF. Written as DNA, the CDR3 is TGCGCCAGCAGCTTTCGACCGGACATCCTGACCGAGCAGTACTTC. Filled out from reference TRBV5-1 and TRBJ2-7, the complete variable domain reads KAGVTQTPRYLIKTRGQQVTLSCSPISGHRSVSWYQQTPGQGLQFLFEYFSETQRNKGNFPGRFSGRQFSNSRSEMNVSTLELGDSALYLCASSFRPDILTEQYFGPGTRLTVT.

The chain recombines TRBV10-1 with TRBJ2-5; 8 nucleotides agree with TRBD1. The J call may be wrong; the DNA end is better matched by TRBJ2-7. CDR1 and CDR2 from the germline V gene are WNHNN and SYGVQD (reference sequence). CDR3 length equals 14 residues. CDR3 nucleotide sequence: TGCGCCAGCAGTGAGACAGGGGGAAGCTACGAGCAGTACTTC. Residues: CASSETGGSYEQYF.

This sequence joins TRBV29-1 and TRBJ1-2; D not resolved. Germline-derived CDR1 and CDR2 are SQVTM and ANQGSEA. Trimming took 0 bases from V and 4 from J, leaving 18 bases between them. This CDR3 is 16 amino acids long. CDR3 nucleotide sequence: TGCAGCGTTGAAGACCGGGATCCTAGTTGGGTCTATGGCTACACCTTC. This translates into CSVEDRDPSWVYGYTF.

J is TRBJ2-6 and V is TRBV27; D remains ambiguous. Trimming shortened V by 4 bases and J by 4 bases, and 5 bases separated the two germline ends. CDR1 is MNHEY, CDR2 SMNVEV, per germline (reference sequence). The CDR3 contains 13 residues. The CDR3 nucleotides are TGTGCCAGCAGTTATGCGGGGGCCAACGTCCTGACTTTC. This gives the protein CASSYAGANVLTF.

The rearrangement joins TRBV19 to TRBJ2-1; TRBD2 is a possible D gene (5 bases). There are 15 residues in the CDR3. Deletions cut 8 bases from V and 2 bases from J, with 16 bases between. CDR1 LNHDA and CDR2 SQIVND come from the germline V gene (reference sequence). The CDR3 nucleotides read TGTGCCAGTTCGTTGGGGAGAAACGCCTACAATGAGCAGTTCTTC. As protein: CASSLGRNAYNEQFF.

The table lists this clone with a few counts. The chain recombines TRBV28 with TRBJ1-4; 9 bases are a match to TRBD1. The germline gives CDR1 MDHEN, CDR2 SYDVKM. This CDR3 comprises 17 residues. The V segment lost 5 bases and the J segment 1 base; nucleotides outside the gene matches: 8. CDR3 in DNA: TGTGCCAGCAGTGGCCCGGGACAGGGAGTAACTAATGAAAAACTGTTTTTT. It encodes CASSGPGQGVTNEKLFF.

CDR3 DNA sequence: TGTGCCAGCAGGGGGACTAGCGGGCCCTCCGATACGCAGTATTTT. It codes for CASRGTSGPSDTQYF. The chain carries TRBV6-5 and TRBJ2-3, with 12 bases fitting TRBD2. This CDR3 spans 15 amino acids. V was clipped by 6 bases and J by 6 bases; unmatched bases: 7. Germline loops: CDR1 MNHEY, CDR2 SVGAGI.

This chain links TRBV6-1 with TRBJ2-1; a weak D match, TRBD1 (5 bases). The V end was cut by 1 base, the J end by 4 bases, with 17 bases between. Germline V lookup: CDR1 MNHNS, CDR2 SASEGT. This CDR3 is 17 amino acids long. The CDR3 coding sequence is TGTGCCAGCAGTGAAGTTTCTGGCAGGGTATTGTACAATGAGCAGTTCTTC. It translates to CASSEVSGRVLYNEQFF.

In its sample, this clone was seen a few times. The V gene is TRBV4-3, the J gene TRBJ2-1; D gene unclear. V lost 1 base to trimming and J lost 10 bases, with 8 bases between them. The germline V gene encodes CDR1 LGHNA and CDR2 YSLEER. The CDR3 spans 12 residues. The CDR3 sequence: CASSQGPREQFF. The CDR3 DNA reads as TGCGCCAGCAGCCAAGGCCCCCGGGAGCAGTTCTTC.

The CDR3 here is CAISGEFRTQYF. CDR3 sequence (DNA): TGTGCCATCAGTGGGGAGTTCAGAACGCAGTATTTT. This chain uses TRBV10-3 with TRBJ2-3, with D perhaps TRBD2 (5 bases). Germline-derived CDR1 and CDR2 are ENHRY and SYGVKD. Trimming removed 4 bases from V and 9 bases from J, with 11 bases in between. This CDR3 spans 12 amino acids.